This T cell receptor (beta chain) was retrieved from a study of T cell changes during pregnancy in multiple sclerosis. The method was immunoSEQ multiplex PCR; TCRdb's version includes in-frame clones alone and lacks a portion of them. The sample includes 100,000 or so clones, 85% to 95% of them seen just once. The receptor was derived from a female donor with multiple sclerosis, enrolled in a pregnancy study. This specimen consisted of peripheral blood, obtained in the first trimester of pregnancy.

In DNA, the CDR3 is TGTGCCAGCTCACGACTAGCGGGAGATACGCAGTATTTT. Encoded protein: CASSRLAGDTQYF. The genes are TRBV18 and TRBJ2-3, with 10 bases that match TRBD2. Trimming took 4 bases from V and 5 from J; bases not matched to a gene: 0. CDR1 and CDR2 from the germline V gene are KGHSH and LQKENI. The CDR3 runs 13 residues.